This entry concerns a single TCR beta chain. The antigen remains unidentified. V lost 4 bases to trimming and J lost 2 bases, with 9 bases between them. The CDR3 length is 13 residues. The germline V gene has CDR1 MNHNS and CDR2 SASEGT. The data were produced by immunoSEQ multiplex PCR, yet TCRdb's version contains in-frame clones alone and is incomplete. The table shows about 46,000 clones, with 85% to 95% occurring only once. These data are taken from a study of a mutant IDH1 vaccine in newly diagnosed glioma. At the level of the study: Patients arrived already treated with radiotherapy, temozolomide, or both, most having had both. It was at week 35 that visit V12 occurred, and at week 47 that visit V13 did.

Study findings and constraints: Patients mounted vaccine-induced immune responses in 85% to 95% of cases.

Stated time point: week 35, safety follow-up. Every single dose of the vaccine, 300 ug of mutant IDH1 20-mer peptide, came with topical imiquimod. This chain joins TRBV6-1 and TRBJ2-7, with D perhaps matching TRBD1 (5 bases). This sample comprised PBMCs, obtained from a glioma patient whose treatment included an IDH1 peptide vaccine. The receptor's source is a man in his fifties with glioma. The CDR3 nucleotides are TGTGCCAGCAGTGTAGGGGAAACCTACGAGCAGTACTTC. The encoded protein is CASSVGETYEQYF.